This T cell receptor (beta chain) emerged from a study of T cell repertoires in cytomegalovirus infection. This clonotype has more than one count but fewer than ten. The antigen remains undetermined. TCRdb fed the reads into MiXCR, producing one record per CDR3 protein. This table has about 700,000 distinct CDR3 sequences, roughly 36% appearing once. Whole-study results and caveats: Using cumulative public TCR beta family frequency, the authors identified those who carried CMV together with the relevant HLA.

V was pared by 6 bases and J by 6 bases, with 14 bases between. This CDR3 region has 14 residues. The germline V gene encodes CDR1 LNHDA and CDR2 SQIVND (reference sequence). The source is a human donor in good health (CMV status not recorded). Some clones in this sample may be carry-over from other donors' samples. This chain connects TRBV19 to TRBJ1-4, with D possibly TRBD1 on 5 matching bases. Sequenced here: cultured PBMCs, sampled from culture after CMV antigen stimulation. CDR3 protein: CASSTQPGDEKLFF. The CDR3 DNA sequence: TGTGCCAGTAGCACACAGCCGGGGGATGAAAAACTGTTTTTT.